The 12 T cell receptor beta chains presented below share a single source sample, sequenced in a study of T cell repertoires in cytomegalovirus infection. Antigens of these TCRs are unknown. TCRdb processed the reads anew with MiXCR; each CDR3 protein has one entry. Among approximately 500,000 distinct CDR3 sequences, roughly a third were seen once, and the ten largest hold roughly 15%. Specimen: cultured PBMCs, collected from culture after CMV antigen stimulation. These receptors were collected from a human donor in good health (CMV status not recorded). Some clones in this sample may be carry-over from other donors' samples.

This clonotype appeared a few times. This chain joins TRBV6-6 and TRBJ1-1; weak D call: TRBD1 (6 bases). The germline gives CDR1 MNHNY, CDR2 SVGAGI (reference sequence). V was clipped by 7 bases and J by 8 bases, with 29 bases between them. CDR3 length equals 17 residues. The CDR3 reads CASNQNFLRDIVKEAFF. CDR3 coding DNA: TGTGCCAGCAACCAAAACTTCCTCCGGGACATAGTCAAGGAAGCTTTCTTT.

DNA of the CDR3: TGTGCCAGCAGCGGACAGGCGAACACCGGGGAGCTGTTTTTT. Amino acid sequence: CASSGQANTGELFF. The gene calls are TRBV12-3 or TRBV12-4 and TRBJ2-2, with 7 bases aligning to TRBD1. V gave up 6 bases and J gave up 0 bases; unmatched junction bases: 1. This CDR3 comprises 14 residues.

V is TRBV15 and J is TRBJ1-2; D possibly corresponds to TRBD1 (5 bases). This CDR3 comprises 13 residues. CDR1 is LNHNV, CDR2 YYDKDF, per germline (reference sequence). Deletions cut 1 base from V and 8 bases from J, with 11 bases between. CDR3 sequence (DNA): TGTGCCACCAGCAGAGGGGAGGGGCTGGGCTACACCTTC. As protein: CATSRGEGLGYTF.

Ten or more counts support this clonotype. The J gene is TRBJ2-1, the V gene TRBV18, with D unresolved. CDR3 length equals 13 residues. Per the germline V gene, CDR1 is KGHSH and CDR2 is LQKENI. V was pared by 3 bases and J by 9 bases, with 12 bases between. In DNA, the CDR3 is TGTGCCAGCTCACCCCAAGTTGACCTTGAGCAGTTCTTC. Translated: CASSPQVDLEQFF.

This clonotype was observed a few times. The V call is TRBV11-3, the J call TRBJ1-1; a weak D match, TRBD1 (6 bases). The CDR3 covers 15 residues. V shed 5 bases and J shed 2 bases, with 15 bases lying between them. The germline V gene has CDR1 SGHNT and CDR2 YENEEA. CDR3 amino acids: CASSMAGTQNTEAFF. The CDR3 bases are TGTGCCAGCAGCATGGCCGGGACACAAAACACTGAAGCTTTCTTT.

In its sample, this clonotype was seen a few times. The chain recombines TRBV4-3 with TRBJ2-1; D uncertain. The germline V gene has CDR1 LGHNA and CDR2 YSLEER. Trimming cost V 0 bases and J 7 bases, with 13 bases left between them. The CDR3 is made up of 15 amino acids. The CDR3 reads CASSQDGLEVNEQFF. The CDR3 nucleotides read TGCGCCAGCAGCCAAGATGGGCTAGAGGTGAATGAGCAGTTCTTC.

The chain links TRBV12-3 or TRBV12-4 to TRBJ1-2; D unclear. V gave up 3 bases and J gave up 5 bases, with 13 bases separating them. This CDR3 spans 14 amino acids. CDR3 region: CASSFSSREYGYTF. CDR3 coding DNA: TGTGCCAGCAGTTTTTCTTCAAGGGAATATGGCTACACCTTC.

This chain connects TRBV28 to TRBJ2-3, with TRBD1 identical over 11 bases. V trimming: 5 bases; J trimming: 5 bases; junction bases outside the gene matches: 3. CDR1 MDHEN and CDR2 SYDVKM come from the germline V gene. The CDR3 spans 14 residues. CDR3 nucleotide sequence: TGTGCCAGCAGTGGACAGGGGGCCAGAGATACGCAGTATTTT. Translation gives CASSGQGARDTQYF.

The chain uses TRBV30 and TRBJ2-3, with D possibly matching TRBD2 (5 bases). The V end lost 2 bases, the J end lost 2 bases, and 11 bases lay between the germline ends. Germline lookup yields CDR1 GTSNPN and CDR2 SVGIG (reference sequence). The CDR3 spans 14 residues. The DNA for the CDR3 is TGTGCCTGGAGTAATAAGCGGTCCACAGATACGCAGTATTTT. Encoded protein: CAWSNKRSTDTQYF.

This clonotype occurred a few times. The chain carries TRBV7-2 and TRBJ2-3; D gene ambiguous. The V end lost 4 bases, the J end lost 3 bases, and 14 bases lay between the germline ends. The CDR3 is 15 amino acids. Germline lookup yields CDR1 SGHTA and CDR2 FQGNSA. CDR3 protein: CASSSTSSVTDTQYF. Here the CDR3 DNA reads TGTGCCAGCAGCTCCACATCATCAGTGACAGATACGCAGTATTTT.

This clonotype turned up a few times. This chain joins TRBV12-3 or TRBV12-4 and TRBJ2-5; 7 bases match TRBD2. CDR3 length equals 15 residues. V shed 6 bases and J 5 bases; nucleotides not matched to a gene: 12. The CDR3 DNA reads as TGTGCCAGCAGCCTTACGACTAGCCGTGGGGAGACCCAGTACTTC. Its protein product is CASSLTTSRGETQYF.

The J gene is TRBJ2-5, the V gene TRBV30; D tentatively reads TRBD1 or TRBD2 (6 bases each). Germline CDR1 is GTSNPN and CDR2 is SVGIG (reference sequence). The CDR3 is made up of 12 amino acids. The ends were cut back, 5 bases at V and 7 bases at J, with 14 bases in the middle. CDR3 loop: CAWGGPAGTQYF. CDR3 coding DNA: TGTGCCTGGGGGGGGCCGGCGGGGACCCAGTACTTC.